This T cell receptor (beta chain) was obtained from a study of CD8 T cells in Susac syndrome (dated by TCRdb to between 2018 and 2021). Describing the broader study: Whether CD8+ T cell activation and differentiation in Susac syndrome was antigen driven was tested using repertoire sequencing. CD8+ T cell repertoire clonality was compared between approximately 12 healthy donors, some 14 Susac syndrome patients and around 15 multiple sclerosis patients. Here is what the overall study found, with its caveats: The TCR sequencing and HLA analysis was acknowledged to have included a relatively small number of individuals.

RNA was extracted using the RNeasy kit, and about 0.45 to 1 microgram was reverse transcribed with random hexamers. TCR beta CDR3 regions were amplified with the immunoSEQ multiplex PCR assay covering 54 Vbeta and 13 Jbeta segments. PCR amplification bias was corrected by using a synthetic template baseline for primer optimization and computational correction. On the study's bioinformatics: Only productive sequences were kept, with reads annotated to V, D and J genes according to IMGT and analyzed in immunoSEQ Analyzer. Clonality was computed as one minus Shannon entropy normalized by log2 of the number of productive unique sequences. For each patient and control, public and private clones were evaluated within the 100 most prevalent clones. Clones were defined as Susac-specific if absent from the healthy and MS cohorts, from around 1,000 published viral clones and from other ImmuneACCESS disease sequences. The public sequencing data were trimmed at Q25 with fastp and processed into clonotypes with MiXCR by TCRdb, which kept only in-frame beta chains. Each entry merges the rows of one CDR3 protein and shows their most common DNA and genes. For this entry, the V and J calls and clone size follow TCRdb and not the study's own pipeline. The sample records fewer than 150,000 distinct CDR3 sequences, over 85% of which are singletons. About 0.25% of the sample is in the top ten clones.

The CDR3, from cysteine to phenylalanine, totals 13 residues. Only the CDR3 part of the read is kept: 39 bases, read in frame from the first base. V is clipped by 7 bases and J by 6 bases, and the sequence between their germline boundaries is 18 bases long. Sequences SQVTM (CDR1) and ANQGSEA (CDR2) are obtained from the germline V gene. High-throughput TCR beta sequencing profiled peripheral blood CD8+ and CD4+ T cells from healthy donors, Susac syndrome patients and multiple sclerosis patients. The healthy donors served as controls matched for age and sex. CD8+ TEMRA cells were enriched by FACS, while bulk CD8+ and CD4+ T cells were purified by magnetic negative isolation. Blood was drawn into EDTA tubes, processed within 24 hours, and PBMCs were isolated by density gradient centrifugation. PBMCs destined for TCR sequencing were cryopreserved in liquid nitrogen and later thawed in a 37 °C water bath. The sorted or isolated CD4+, CD8+ and CD8+ TEMRA cells had a purity of 90% or higher.

A word on this clonotype: This clone's antigen is unknown. No qualities accompany the bases; no much larger clone lies one base away.

The sequencing input was CD8+ T cells from PBMCs. The sequence was collected from a human donor in good health. The chain couples TRBV29-1 to TRBJ1-1; TRBD1 is a possible D gene, resting on 5 matching bases. The CDR3 corresponds to CSAIAGAKAEAFF. The DNA sequence follows: TGCAGCGCTATCGCCGGGGCGAAGGCTGAAGCTTTCTTT.